This passage covers 20 T cell receptor beta chains from one sample sequenced in a study of OX40 agonist ivuxolimab in advanced cancers. The assay was immunoSEQ multiplex PCR, and TCRdb's table has in-frame clones only and misses some. The repertoire consists of about 12,000 clones, with roughly 80% occurring once and the leading ten covering roughly 29%. The sample here was CD4+ or CD8+ T cells sorted from blood, taken in a trial of the OX40 agonist ivuxolimab. These receptors were collected from an adult with an advanced solid tumor such as melanoma, head and neck, liver or kidney cancer.

V gene TRBV2 combines with J gene TRBJ2-7, with TRBD2 as a possible D gene (6 bases). CDR3 length: 14 residues. Trimming stripped 8 bases from V and 1 base from J, with 15 bases between. Germline CDR1 reads SNHLY; CDR2 reads FYNNEI. Here the CDR3 DNA reads TGTGCCAGCCTCCGCGGGGATCGATCCTACGAGCAGTACTTC. The encoded protein is CASLRGDRSYEQYF.

The genes are TRBV4-3 and TRBJ1-4, with D possibly matching TRBD1 (6 bases). CDR1 LGHNA and CDR2 YSLEER come from the germline V gene. The CDR3 is 15 residues long. V dropped 0 bases and J dropped 8 bases, with 13 bases sitting between them. The CDR3 protein is CASSQEQGLREKLFF. Written as DNA, the CDR3 is TGCGCCAGCAGCCAAGAACAGGGCTTGAGAGAAAAACTGTTTTTT.

This chain connects TRBV19 to TRBJ2-1; 9 bases match TRBD2. The CDR3 is 17 amino acids. Per the germline V gene, CDR1 is LNHDA and CDR2 is SQIVND (reference sequence). J gave up 9 bases and V 5 bases, and 17 bases lay outside the gene matches. The CDR3 loop is CASSSMASGTPGGEQFF. The CDR3 DNA sequence: TGTGCCAGTAGTTCGATGGCTAGCGGGACCCCGGGGGGTGAGCAGTTCTTC.

The V call is TRBV27, the J call TRBJ2-1, with D uncertain. This CDR3 spans 14 amino acids. The V end was cut by 4 bases, the J end by 0 bases, with 7 bases between. CDR1 MNHEY and CDR2 SMNVEV come from the germline V gene (reference sequence). CDR3 DNA sequence: TGTGCCAGCAGTTGGGGAAGCTCCTACAATGAGCAGTTCTTC. It specifies CASSWGSSYNEQFF.

The rearrangement joins TRBV27 to TRBJ1-4; the D gene is possibly TRBD1 (5 bases). V lost 2 bases, J lost 5 bases, and 12 bases lay in between. The CDR3 is made up of 15 amino acids. Germline CDR1 MNHEY, CDR2 SMNVEV (reference sequence). The CDR3 DNA reads as TGTGCCAGCAGTTTAACACCAGGGCTCAATGAAAAACTGTTTTTT. This sequence encodes CASSLTPGLNEKLFF.

The rearrangement uses TRBV5-6 and TRBJ2-7; D is perhaps TRBD1 or TRBD2 (5 bases each). Germline lookup yields CDR1 SGHDT and CDR2 YYEEEE. V lost 5 bases to trimming and J lost 3 bases, with 12 bases between them. This CDR3 has 13 amino acids. In nucleotides, the CDR3 is TGTGCCAGCAGTCGGGACGGTAGCTACGAGCAGTACGTC. It yields the protein CASSRDGSYEQYV.

This clone occurred a few times. The V call is TRBV7-9, the J call TRBJ1-2, with D perhaps matching TRBD1 (6 bases). The V and J ends lost 3 bases and 4 bases respectively, with 15 bases between them. The CDR3 sequence is 15 residues long. Germline V lookup: CDR1 SEHNR, CDR2 FQNEAQ (reference sequence). In DNA form, the CDR3 reads TGTGCCAGCAGCTTGAAGGACAGAGGAGTCTATGGCTACACCTTC. Its translation: CASSLKDRGVYGYTF.

By frequency in the sample, this clone is medium-sized. The chain carries TRBV9 and TRBJ2-1; D unclear. Germline loops: CDR1 SGDLS, CDR2 YYNGEE. CDR3 length: 12 residues. V shed 2 bases and J shed 5 bases, with 5 bases lying between them. The CDR3, as DNA: TGTGCCAGCAGCGTTCGGGACAATGAGCAGTTCTTC. It specifies CASSVRDNEQFF.

The chain combines TRBV27 with TRBJ1-5, with 7 bases that match TRBD1. Germline loops: CDR1 MNHEY, CDR2 SMNVEV (reference sequence). The CDR3 totals 13 residues. With 6 bases clipped from V and 4 bases from J, the junction kept 3 bases outside the gene matches. CDR3 nucleotides: TGTGCCAGCAGGGGGACAGAGAATCAGCCCCAGCATTTT. Protein product: CASRGTENQPQHF.

On this clone itself: The identical CDR3 is also encoded by other nucleotide sequences in the sample. The chain uses TRBV20-1 and TRBJ1-1, with D tentatively TRBD1 (5 bases). V was shortened by 0 bases and J by 6 bases, with 5 bases between the two germline ends. The germline V gene has CDR1 DFQATT and CDR2 SNEGSKA (reference sequence). The CDR3 spans 11 residues. This CDR3 reads CSARETAEAFF. The CDR3 bases are TGCAGTGCTAGAGAGACAGCTGAAGCTTTCTTT.

This clone has only one observation. The chain combines TRBV7-9 with TRBJ2-1; 10 positions agree with TRBD2. V shed 8 bases and J 1 base; nucleotides not matched to a gene: 2. CDR1 and CDR2 from the germline V gene are SEHNR and FQNEAQ (reference sequence). The CDR3 has 14 amino acids. CDR3 protein: CASLAGVSYNEQFF. The CDR3, as DNA: TGTGCCAGCCTAGCGGGAGTATCCTACAATGAGCAGTTCTTC.

The rearrangement joins TRBV15 to TRBJ2-1, with TRBD2 identical over 8 bases. Germline values: CDR1 LNHNV, CDR2 YYDKDF (reference sequence). V gave up 0 bases and J gave up 6 bases; unmatched junction bases: 10. The length of the CDR3 is 17 residues. The CDR3 nucleotides read TGTGCCACCAGCAGAGATCAGCGTAGCGGGATAGGCAATGAGCAGTTCTTC. Its translation is CATSRDQRSGIGNEQFF. The full variable domain, with the rest looked up from reference TRBV15 and TRBJ2-1, is DAMVIQNPRYQVTQFGKPVTLSCSQTLNHNVMYWYQQKSSQAPKLLFHYYDKDFNNEADTPDNFQSRRPNTSFCFLDIRSPGLGDTAMYLCATSRDQRSGIGNEQFFGPGTRLTVL.

The chain recombines TRBV28 with TRBJ2-7; D call uncertain. Germline CDR1 and CDR2: MDHEN and SYDVKM. Trimming removed 2 bases from V and 3 bases from J, with 5 bases in between. The CDR3 consists of 12 residues. For the CDR3, the DNA is TGTGCCAGCAGTTTACTCAACTACGAGCAGTACTTC. This encodes CASSLLNYEQYF.

This clone was seen more than once but under ten times. The V call is TRBV11-2, the J call TRBJ2-7; D gene unclear. The CDR3 sequence is 12 residues long. V was trimmed by 3 bases and J by 2 bases, leaving 5 bases between them. CDR1 and CDR2 (germline): SGHAT, FQNNGV. The CDR3 DNA sequence: TGTGCCAGCAGCTTTGTGGCCTACGAGCAGTACTTC. As protein: CASSFVAYEQYF.

The sample holds a few counts of this clone. The chain couples TRBV7-6 to TRBJ1-1; TRBD1 is a possible D gene (5 bases). CDR1 and CDR2 from the germline V gene are SGHVS and FNYEAQ. Trimming left V 1 base short and J 0 bases short, with 12 bases between. The CDR3 sequence is 16 residues long. The CDR3 DNA is TGTGCCAGCAGCTTAGAGGCACAGGCGATGAACACTGAAGCTTTCTTT. Translated: CASSLEAQAMNTEAFF.

The V gene is TRBV28, the J gene TRBJ2-7; TRBD2 agrees at 10 bases. After removal of 2 bases from V and 3 bases from J, the junction contained 4 bases not matched to a gene. The V gene's germline CDR1 is MDHEN and CDR2 SYDVKM. The CDR3 runs 15 residues. The CDR3 is CASSLLAGDIYEQYF. As DNA, the CDR3 is TGTGCCAGCAGTTTACTAGCGGGAGATATCTACGAGCAGTACTTC. Filled out from reference TRBV28 and TRBJ2-7, the complete variable domain reads DVKVTQSSRYLVKRTGEKVFLECVQDMDHENMFWYRQDPGLGLRLIYFSYDVKMKEKGDIPEGYSVSREKKERFSLILESASTNQTSMYLCASSLLAGDIYEQYFGPGTRLTVT.

The chain carries TRBV5-5 and TRBJ1-4; D gene ambiguous. This CDR3 has 14 amino acids. Between the trimmed V and J ends, which lost 0 bases and 6 bases, there was a span of 9 bases. Looked up from germline, CDR1 is SGHKS and CDR2 is YYEKEE (reference sequence). Written as DNA, the CDR3 is TGTGCCAGCAGCTTGGCGAGGCAGGATGAAAAACTGTTTTTT. This sequence encodes CASSLARQDEKLFF.

The CDR3 coding sequence is TGTGCCAGCAGCTACACCACCGGGGGTGCCTACGAGCAGTACTTC. Protein sequence: CASSYTTGGAYEQYF. This chain links TRBV6-6 with TRBJ2-7; D possibly corresponds to TRBD2 (6 bases). The V gene lost 6 bases and the J gene lost 2 bases, with 17 bases spanning the gap. This CDR3 spans 15 amino acids. Germline assignment: CDR1 MNHNY and CDR2 SVGAGI (reference sequence).

This chain links TRBV30 with TRBJ1-1; D might be TRBD1 (6 bases). The CDR3 contains 13 residues. Germline CDR1 GTSNPN, CDR2 SVGIG (reference sequence). V was shortened by 4 bases and J by 5 bases, with 14 bases between the two germline ends. CDR3 DNA: TGTGCCTGGAAGACAGGTCGGTCGACTGAAGCTTTCTTT. Protein: CAWKTGRSTEAFF.

This clone has more than one count but fewer than ten. The rearrangement joins TRBV7-9 to TRBJ2-1, with TRBD1 matching over 8 bases. The CDR3 runs 13 residues. J was trimmed by 8 bases and V by 1 base; bases with no gene match: 1. Germline values: CDR1 SEHNR, CDR2 FQNEAQ (reference sequence). Written as DNA, the CDR3 is TGTGCCAGCAGCTTAGAGGACAGGGATGAGCAGTTCTTC. It translates to CASSLEDRDEQFF.